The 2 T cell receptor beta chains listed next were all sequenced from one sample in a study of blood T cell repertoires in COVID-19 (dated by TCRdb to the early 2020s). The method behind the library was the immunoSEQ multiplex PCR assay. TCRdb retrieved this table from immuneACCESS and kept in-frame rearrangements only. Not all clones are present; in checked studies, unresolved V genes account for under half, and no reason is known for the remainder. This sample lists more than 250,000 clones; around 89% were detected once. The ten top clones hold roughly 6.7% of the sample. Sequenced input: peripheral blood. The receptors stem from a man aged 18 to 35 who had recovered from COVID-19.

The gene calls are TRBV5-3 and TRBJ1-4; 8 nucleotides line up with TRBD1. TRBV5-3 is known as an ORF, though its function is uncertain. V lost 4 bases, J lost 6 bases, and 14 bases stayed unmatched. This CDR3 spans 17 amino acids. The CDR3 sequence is CARSITPGQGGHEKLFF. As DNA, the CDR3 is TGTGCCAGAAGCATTACCCCCGGACAGGGAGGACATGAAAAACTGTTTTTT.

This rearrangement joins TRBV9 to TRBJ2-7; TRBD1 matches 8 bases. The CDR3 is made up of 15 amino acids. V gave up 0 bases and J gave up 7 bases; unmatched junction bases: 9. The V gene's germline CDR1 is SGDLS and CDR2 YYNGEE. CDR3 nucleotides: TGTGCCAGCAGCGTAGAAGGCCGACAGGGGTCAGAGCAGTACTTC. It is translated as CASSVEGRQGSEQYF.